This T cell receptor beta chain derives from a study of fetal regulatory T cell absence and autoimmunity. Study-wide context: Exocrine pancreas autoimmunity occurred in IPEX patients lacking clinical diabetes.

Whole-study findings and limits: Some top pancreas TCR clones were over 90-fold enriched versus cord blood.

With respect to this clone: The target antigen is unknown.

Sequencing was at survey level. Sequencing used immunoSEQ multiplex PCR; TCRdb keeps in-frame clones, though not all of them. The sample has about 95,000 clones, 55% to 75% seen once. The CDR3 is 17 residues long. Germline assignment: CDR1 SGHRS and CDR2 YFSETQ. The V and J ends lost 5 bases and 4 bases respectively, with 22 bases between them. The receptor was derived from a male donor with IPEX syndrome. Specimen: pancreas tissue. The chain couples TRBV5-1 to TRBJ2-1; D remains unclear. The CDR3 nucleotides are TGCGCCAGCAGTCTAATAGCCCCGGCCTACTTTTACAATGAGCAGTTCTTC. It specifies CASSLIAPAYFYNEQFF.